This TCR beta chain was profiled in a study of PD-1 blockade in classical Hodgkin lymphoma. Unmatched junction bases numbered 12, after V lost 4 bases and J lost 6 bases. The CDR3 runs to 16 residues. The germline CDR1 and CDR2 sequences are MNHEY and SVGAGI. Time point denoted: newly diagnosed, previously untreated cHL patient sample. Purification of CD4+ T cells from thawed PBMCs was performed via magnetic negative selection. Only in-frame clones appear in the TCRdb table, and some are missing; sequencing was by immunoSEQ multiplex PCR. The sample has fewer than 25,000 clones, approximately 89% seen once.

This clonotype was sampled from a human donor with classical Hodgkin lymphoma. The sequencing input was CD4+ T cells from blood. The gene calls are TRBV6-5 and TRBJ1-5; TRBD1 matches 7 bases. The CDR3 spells CASSSEPPGGGQPQHF. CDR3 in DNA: TGTGCCAGCAGTTCCGAACCTCCAGGGGGAGGTCAGCCCCAGCATTTT.